The 26 T cell receptor beta chains presented below share a single source sample, sequenced in a study of blood T cells in healthy people across ages. With a J-beta primer mix and a sample-barcoded 5' primer, a second PCR ran 7 to 11 cycles. TCRdb fed the 5' RACE reads into MiXCR, producing one record per CDR3 protein. The sample records some 790,000 distinct CDR3 sequences, 25% to 35% being singletons. The sequenced material came from blood. The source is a woman aged 80 or over in good health.

V usage is TRBV2 and J usage is TRBJ2-5, with D hard to call. The J call is doubtful: the DNA matches TRBJ2-7 better. This CDR3 contains 14 residues. Per germline, CDR1 SNHLY and CDR2 FYNNEI. In DNA, the CDR3 is TGTGCCAGCAGTTTTGGTGGAGACGGCTACGAGCAGTACTTC. It specifies CASSFGGDGYEQYF.

This clonotype occurred many times. This rearrangement joins TRBV7-2 to TRBJ1-5, with D tentatively TRBD1 (5 bases). The CDR3 extends over 15 amino acids. Germline V lookup: CDR1 SGHTA, CDR2 FQGNSA. Trimming pared 2 bases from V and 9 bases from J, leaving 17 bases between. The CDR3 region is CASSLFKKGFGPQHF. In DNA form, the CDR3 reads TGTGCCAGCAGCTTATTCAAGAAGGGGTTTGGGCCCCAGCATTTT.

This clonotype was detected ten times or more. V gene TRBV28 combines with J gene TRBJ2-7; perhaps TRBD1 as D (5 bases). The CDR3 length is 12 residues. Germline V lookup: CDR1 MDHEN, CDR2 SYDVKM. Trimming stripped 6 bases from V and 3 bases from J, with 9 bases between. The CDR3 reads CASRRQNYEQYF. The CDR3 region has the DNA TGTGCCAGCAGGAGACAGAACTACGAGCAGTACTTC.

The chain has TRBV6-1 and TRBJ1-4; D gene unclear. Trimming left V 6 bases short and J 8 bases short, with 34 bases between. This CDR3 region has 20 residues. CDR1 is MNHNS, CDR2 SASEGT, per germline. CDR3 sequence: CASRPESGPGVRSQKEKLFF. The CDR3 DNA reads TGTGCCAGCAGGCCGGAAAGTGGTCCAGGAGTGAGGTCGCAGAAAGAAAAACTGTTTTTT.

The rearrangement uses TRBV20-1 and TRBJ2-7, with D perhaps assigned TRBD1 or TRBD2 (6 bases each). Trimming cost V 5 bases and J 6 bases, with 14 bases left between them. Germline-derived CDR1 and CDR2 are DFQATT and SNEGSKA (reference sequence). The CDR3 contains 12 residues. CDR3 nucleotides: TGCAGTGCTGGGGGGCGCAGGGGCGAGCAGTACTTC. Its protein product is CSAGGRRGEQYF.

The rearrangement uses TRBV7-2 and TRBJ1-1; 9 bases are a match to TRBD1. There are 20 residues in the CDR3. CDR1 and CDR2 from the germline V gene are SGHTA and FQGNSA. The V and J ends lost 5 bases and 5 bases, in that order; junction bases with no gene match: 24. The CDR3 spells CASSPTTERRQGGMSTEAFF. The CDR3 bases are TGTGCCAGCAGCCCAACTACCGAACGACGACAGGGGGGGATGAGTACTGAAGCTTTCTTT.

This rearrangement joins TRBV7-9 to TRBJ2-2; D gene ambiguous. Germline CDR1 SEHNR, CDR2 FQNEAQ (reference sequence). Trimming pared 4 bases from V and 4 bases from J, leaving 10 bases between. The CDR3 loop spans 14 amino acids. CDR3 in amino acids: CASSSNVGTGELFF. CDR3 bases: TGTGCCAGCAGCTCCAATGTCGGCACCGGGGAGCTGTTTTTT.

This rearrangement joins TRBV20-1 to TRBJ2-3; the D gene is possibly TRBD1 (6 bases). CDR3 length: 15 amino acids. Germline V lookup: CDR1 DFQATT, CDR2 SNEGSKA (reference sequence). V was trimmed by 2 bases and J by 5 bases, leaving 17 bases between them. As DNA, the CDR3 is TGCAGTGCTAGATACTTAGCGACACAGGGAGATACGCAGTATTTT. This gives the protein CSARYLATQGDTQYF.

The rearrangement links TRBV28 to TRBJ2-1; TRBD2 might be the D (6 bases). This CDR3 comprises 16 residues. The V gene lost 5 bases and the J gene lost 3 bases, with 17 bases spanning the gap. Germline V gives CDR1 MDHEN, CDR2 SYDVKM. In DNA, the CDR3 is TGTGCCAGCAGTGGCCCGGGTCGGGGGAACTACAATGAGCAGTTCTTC. As protein: CASSGPGRGNYNEQFF.

This clonotype has just a few counts. This chain links TRBV9 with TRBJ2-3, with D hard to call. V lost 1 base, J lost 7 bases, and 10 bases lay in between. This CDR3 has 13 amino acids. From germline, CDR1 is SGDLS and CDR2 YYNGEE. In nucleotides, the CDR3 is TGTGCCAGCAGCGTACTGGCGACGAATACGCAGTATTTT. Translating it yields CASSVLATNTQYF.

This clonotype was recorded at least ten times. V gene TRBV6-1 combines with J gene TRBJ1-6; 8 bases map to TRBD1. V lost 6 bases and J lost 8; bases outside the gene matches: 15. The CDR3 contains 17 residues. The germline gives CDR1 MNHNS, CDR2 SASEGT. The CDR3 reads CASRSTGVGPSHSPLHF. The CDR3 DNA follows: TGTGCCAGCAGGTCGACAGGGGTTGGCCCGAGTCATTCACCCCTCCACTTT.

With respect to this clonotype: This may come from a read error, since a much larger clone is one base off. J is TRBJ1-6 and V is TRBV7-9, with D tentatively TRBD1 (5 bases). The CDR3 length is 15 residues. Per the germline V gene, CDR1 is SEHNR and CDR2 is FQNEAQ (reference sequence). In nucleotides, the CDR3 is TGTGCCAGCAGCTTAGGCGGGACGGTGAATTCACCCCCCCACTTT. This translates into CASSLGGTVNSPPHF.

This clonotype has just a few counts. The V gene is TRBV4-1, the J gene TRBJ1-6; no firm D call. There are 14 residues in the CDR3. The germline V and J ends were trimmed by 0 bases and 9 bases, with 9 bases remaining between them. Germline V gene data show CDR1 as MGHRA and CDR2 as YSYEKL. The CDR3 here is CASSQEIDISPLHF. The CDR3, as DNA: TGCGCCAGCAGCCAAGAAATAGACATTTCACCCCTCCACTTT.

Details on this clonotype: This may stem from a read error, because a much larger clone lies one nucleotide away. The rearrangement joins TRBV12-3 or TRBV12-4 to TRBJ2-1; D is undetermined. V was pared by 6 bases and J by 8 bases, with 14 bases between. CDR3 size: 13 residues. CDR3 DNA: TGTGCCAGCAGGTGGACGCAAACGGATGAGCAGTTCTTC. As protein: CASRWTQTDEQFF.

This rearrangement joins TRBV18 to TRBJ2-1; 9 bases are a match to TRBD2. The V and J ends lost 6 bases and 0 bases, in that order; junction bases with no gene match: 6. This CDR3 is built from 16 residues. CDR1 and CDR2 (germline): KGHSH, LQKENI. As DNA, the CDR3 is TGTGCCAGCTCCCTTAATAGCGGGAGCTCCTACAATGAGCAGTTCTTC. Its protein is CASSLNSGSSYNEQFF.

This clonotype was seen repeatedly, ten times or more. V usage is TRBV20-1 and J usage is TRBJ1-5; D perhaps matches TRBD1 (5 bases). This CDR3 spans 14 amino acids. Per the germline V gene, CDR1 is DFQATT and CDR2 is SNEGSKA (reference sequence). Trimming removed 4 bases from V and 6 bases from J, with 16 bases in between. The CDR3 nucleotides are TGCAGTGCTAAGGGCGTTTCTGGGGGTCAGCCCCAGCATTTT. It translates to CSAKGVSGGQPQHF.

In its sample, this clonotype was seen many times. The chain links TRBV6-5 to TRBJ2-1; D is ambiguous. Trimming cost V 6 bases and J 5 bases, with 14 bases left between them. The CDR3 is made up of 14 amino acids. Germline V gives CDR1 MNHEY, CDR2 SVGAGI. CDR3 sequence: CASRGLGRNNEQFF. As DNA, the CDR3 is TGTGCCAGCAGGGGGTTAGGACGGAACAATGAGCAGTTCTTC.

This clonotype occurred many times. The rearrangement links TRBV12-3 or TRBV12-4 to TRBJ2-7; 9 positions match TRBD1. The CDR3 runs 15 residues. After removal of 0 bases from V and 7 bases from J, the junction contained 7 bases not matched to a gene. The CDR3 DNA reads TGTGCCAGCAGTTTAGCGGGACAGGGTCTCGGTGAGCAGTACTTC. It translates to CASSLAGQGLGEQYF.

This clonotype showed up many times. This chain links TRBV28 with TRBJ1-2, with D maybe TRBD1 (5 bases). The V end lost 4 bases, the J end lost 4 bases, and 10 bases lay between the germline ends. CDR3 length: 13 residues. Per the germline V gene, CDR1 is MDHEN and CDR2 is SYDVKM. CDR3 DNA: TGTGCCAGCAGTTCCCAGGGTACCTATGGCTACACCTTC. Protein product: CASSSQGTYGYTF.

This clonotype showed up just a few times. J is TRBJ2-1 and V is TRBV3-1, with a tentative D call TRBD1 (6 bases). This CDR3 has 20 amino acids. CDR1 and CDR2 (germline): LGHDT, YNNKEL (reference sequence). V dropped 4 bases and J dropped 4 bases, with 29 bases sitting between them. The CDR3 DNA follows: TGTGCCAGCAGCCCTCTTACCCAATCCCCTGGACAGCTGTGGTACAATGAGCAGTTCTTC. Its translation: CASSPLTQSPGQLWYNEQFF.

The table lists this clonotype with a few counts. The J gene is TRBJ2-7, the V gene TRBV27, with TRBD1 as a possible D gene (5 bases). Trimming removed 6 bases from V and 6 bases from J, with 12 bases in between. This CDR3 has 12 amino acids. In germline, CDR1 is MNHEY, CDR2 SMNVEV (reference sequence). The CDR3 DNA reads TGTGCCAGCAGCCATTCAAGGGGCGAGCAGTACTTC. Protein product: CASSHSRGEQYF.

This clonotype came up many times. CDR3 region: CASSPLDGAKNIQYF. DNA of the CDR3: TGTGCCAGCTCACCCCTAGACGGAGCCAAAAACATTCAGTACTTC. V usage is TRBV18 and J usage is TRBJ2-4; D not certain. This CDR3 is 15 amino acids long. Deletions cut 3 bases from V and 0 bases from J, with 9 bases between. The germline V gene encodes CDR1 KGHSH and CDR2 LQKENI. The complete variable domain, with remaining parts taken from reference TRBV18 and TRBJ2-4, reads NAGVMQNPRHLVRRRGQEARLRCSPMKGHSHVYWYRQLPEEGLKFMVYLQKENIIDESGMPKERFSAEFPKEGPSILRIQQVVRGDSAAYFCASSPLDGAKNIQYFGAGTRLSVL.

V is TRBV6-5 and J is TRBJ1-1; D possibly corresponds to TRBD1 (5 bases). Looked up from germline, CDR1 is MNHEY and CDR2 is SVGAGI. The CDR3 runs 14 residues. Trimming stripped 8 bases from V and 0 bases from J, with 13 bases between. The CDR3 sequence: CASVAGTLNTEAFF. CDR3 coding DNA: TGTGCCAGCGTTGCCGGGACCTTGAACACTGAAGCTTTCTTT.

J is TRBJ1-4 and V is TRBV30; tentatively, D is TRBD1 (5 bases). Germline V gene data show CDR1 as GTSNPN and CDR2 as SVGIG (reference sequence). V dropped 2 bases and J dropped 8 bases, with 18 bases sitting between them. The CDR3 covers 15 residues. The CDR3: CAWSQGATGREKLFF. Here the CDR3 DNA reads TGTGCCTGGAGTCAAGGGGCAACCGGGCGAGAAAAACTGTTTTTT. Drawing the rest from reference TRBV30 and TRBJ1-4, the complete variable domain is SQTIHQWPATLVQPVGSPLSLECTVEGTSNPNLYWYRQAAGRGLQLLFYSVGIGQISSEVPQNLSASRPQDRQFILSSKKLLLSDSGFYLCAWSQGATGREKLFFGSGTQLSVL.

In its sample, this clonotype was seen many times. This sequence joins TRBV10-3 and TRBJ2-3, with 9 nucleotides matching TRBD2. The V segment lost 3 bases and the J segment 0 bases; nucleotides outside the gene matches: 7. The CDR3 covers 17 residues. Germline loops: CDR1 ENHRY, CDR2 SYGVKD. CDR3 in amino acids: CAISDPSGAPSTDTQYF. Written as DNA, the CDR3 is TGTGCCATCAGTGACCCTAGCGGGGCCCCTAGCACAGATACGCAGTATTTT.

The sample holds a few counts of this clonotype. Possible read error: a much larger clone is one base away. The rearrangement joins TRBV5-1 to TRBJ1-2, with TRBD1 identical over 7 bases. This CDR3 region has 14 residues. Germline V gene sequence: CDR1 SGHRS, CDR2 YFSETQ. The chain's CDR3 is CANSTTTGNYGYTF. DNA of the CDR3: TGCGCCAACAGCACGACGACAGGGAACTATGGCTACACCTTC.